This passage covers 27 T cell receptor beta chains from one sample sequenced in a study of blood T cell repertoires in COVID-19. Sequencing used immunoSEQ multiplex PCR; TCRdb keeps in-frame clones, though not all of them. The sample yields about 160,000 clones, under 85% seen once. The sequencing input was peripheral blood. The receptors were sampled from a man aged 65 to 85 with acute or convalescent COVID-19.

The gene calls are TRBV28 and TRBJ1-3, with D possibly being TRBD1 (6 bases). V shed 5 bases and J shed 3 bases, with 11 bases lying between them. Per the germline V gene, CDR1 is MDHEN and CDR2 is SYDVKM. This CDR3 has 14 amino acids. As DNA, the CDR3 is TGTGCCAGCAGTACACAGGGTGGTGGAAACACCATATATTTT. Translated, it gives CASSTQGGGNTIYF.

The V call is TRBV4-1, the J call TRBJ2-2; D is possibly TRBD1 (6 bases). V lost 5 bases and J lost 7, with 17 bases in between. Germline V lookup: CDR1 MGHRA, CDR2 YSYEKL. The CDR3 is made up of 15 amino acids. The CDR3 spells CASSFSQGHGGELFF. DNA for the CDR3: TGCGCCAGCAGCTTCTCGCAGGGGCATGGCGGGGAGCTGTTTTTT.

This clone was detected a few times. V usage is TRBV28 and J usage is TRBJ2-5, with D tentatively TRBD1 (6 bases). The CDR3 contains 14 residues. Trimming shortened V by 8 bases and J by 3 bases, and 16 bases separated the two germline ends. Germline V lookup: CDR1 MDHEN, CDR2 SYDVKM. CDR3 loop: CASAHWTEKETQYF. Here the CDR3 DNA reads TGTGCCAGCGCACACTGGACAGAAAAAGAGACCCAGTACTTC.

This sequence joins TRBV28 and TRBJ1-5, with D possibly matching TRBD1 (6 bases). Trimming pared 6 bases from V and 4 bases from J, leaving 34 bases between. Germline V gene sequence: CDR1 MDHEN, CDR2 SYDVKM. CDR3 length equals 21 residues. CDR3 sequence reads: CASSQGLTLTSLLGSNQPQHF. CDR3 nucleotides: TGTGCCAGCAGCCAGGGGCTAACCCTAACTTCTCTCCTGGGATCGAATCAGCCCCAGCATTTT.

This chain joins TRBV5-6 and TRBJ2-7, with TRBD1 identical over 7 bases. This CDR3 is built from 16 residues. Per germline, CDR1 SGHDT and CDR2 YYEEEE. The V gene end was trimmed by 6 bases and the J gene end by 3 bases; junction bases not matched to a gene: 15. The CDR3 loop reads CASTPGQDPTFYEQYF. The CDR3 DNA follows: TGTGCCAGCACCCCTGGACAGGACCCCACCTTCTACGAGCAGTACTTC.

The rearrangement joins TRBV18 to TRBJ2-3, with 10 bases aligning to TRBD2. CDR3 length: 15 amino acids. The V segment lost 0 bases and the J segment 4 bases; nucleotides outside the gene matches: 1. Germline V gives CDR1 KGHSH, CDR2 LQKENI. The CDR3 reads CASSPPLAGADTQYF. CDR3 coding DNA: TGTGCCAGCTCACCACCCCTAGCGGGGGCAGATACGCAGTATTTT.

This clone was seen a handful of times. CDR3 nucleotides: TGCGCCAGCAGCTTGCCGGGACGTCAAGGCGGGAGTTCGGCTTTCTTT. Translated, it gives CASSLPGRQGGSSAFF. The chain combines TRBV5-1 with TRBJ1-1; weak D call: TRBD1 (5 bases). Germline V lookup: CDR1 SGHRS, CDR2 YFSETQ. V lost 1 base to trimming and J lost 11 bases, with 24 bases between them. The CDR3 sequence is 16 residues long.

The rearrangement uses TRBV7-8 and TRBJ2-1; the D gene is possibly TRBD1 (6 bases). The CDR3 spans 13 residues. From germline, CDR1 is SGHVS and CDR2 FQNEAQ. V was trimmed by 2 bases and J by 4 bases, leaving 6 bases between them. CDR3 residues: CASSLQGYNEQFF. CDR3 coding DNA: TGTGCCAGCAGCTTACAGGGGTACAATGAGCAGTTCTTC.

This chain connects TRBV28 to TRBJ1-4, with 7 bases aligning to TRBD1. J gave up 5 bases and V 4 bases, and 1 base lay outside the gene matches. The CDR3 spans 13 residues. Germline V gene sequence: CDR1 MDHEN, CDR2 SYDVKM. The CDR3 here is CASSSGQNEKLFF. DNA for the CDR3: TGTGCCAGCAGTTCGGGACAGAATGAAAAACTGTTTTTT.

DNA of the CDR3: TGTGCCAGCAGTCAAACAGGGGGCAACACTGAAGCTTTCTTT. Protein product: CASSQTGGNTEAFF. The chain joins TRBV6-5 to TRBJ1-1, with 9 bases identical to TRBD1. The germline CDR1 and CDR2 sequences are MNHEY and SVGAGI. The CDR3 is 14 residues long. Losses at the gene ends were 5 bases for V and 2 bases for J; bases not matched to a gene: 3.

The V and J genes are TRBV29-1 and TRBJ1-1; 9 positions agree with TRBD1. This CDR3 comprises 13 residues. CDR1 and CDR2 from the germline V gene are SQVTM and ANQGSEA. With 6 bases clipped from V and 3 bases from J, the junction kept 5 bases outside the gene matches. The CDR3 DNA reads TGCAGCGTGGGGGACAGGGTTGACACTGAAGCTTTCTTT. Amino acid sequence: CSVGDRVDTEAFF. The entire variable domain, with the rest obtained from reference TRBV29-1 and TRBJ1-1, is as follows: SAVISQKPSRDICQRGTSLTIQCQVDSQVTMMFWYRQQPGQSLTLIATANQGSEATYESGFVIDKFPISRPNLTFSTLTVSNMSPEDSSIYLCSVGDRVDTEAFFGQGTRLTVV.

The rearrangement joins TRBV24-1 to TRBJ2-7; possible D gene TRBD1, 6 bases. The length of the CDR3 is 17 residues. Germline assignment: CDR1 KGHDR and CDR2 SFDVKD. Trimming took 0 bases from V and 2 from J, leaving 16 bases between them. In DNA form, the CDR3 reads TGTGCCACCAGTGATTTGGTCCAGGGGCCCCCCCCCTACGAGCAGTACTTC. It specifies CATSDLVQGPPPYEQYF.

This clone showed up just a few times. The chain carries TRBV7-2 and TRBJ1-3, with no clear D. CDR3 length equals 12 residues. The V end was cut by 4 bases, the J end by 7 bases, with 8 bases between. Germline values: CDR1 SGHTA, CDR2 FQGNSA. The CDR3 loop is CASSSYGNTIYF. The CDR3 DNA reads as TGTGCCAGCAGCTCTTATGGCAACACCATATATTTT.

The chain has TRBV11-2 and TRBJ1-1, with D unclear. Per the germline V gene, CDR1 is SGHAT and CDR2 is FQNNGV. The CDR3 runs 11 residues. V lost 3 bases and J 9 bases, leaving 8 bases between the germline ends. CDR3 in amino acids: CASSFGLKAFF. The DNA for the CDR3 is TGTGCCAGCAGCTTCGGACTGAAAGCTTTCTTT.

About this clone: A read error may produce the germline difference seen at one junction end. CDR3 in DNA: TGTGCTAGCAGCTTAGTTGCCTGGGAGGGTATATCGGAGACCCAGTACTTC. Its translation is CASSLVAWEGISETQYF. The chain joins TRBV7-7 to TRBJ2-5; 7 bases line up with TRBD2. CDR3 length: 17 residues. CDR1 is SSHAT, CDR2 FNYEAQ, per germline (reference sequence).

The V call is TRBV29-1, the J call TRBJ1-4, with a weak D call TRBD1 (5 bases). V was trimmed by 6 bases and J by 6 bases, leaving 17 bases between them. The CDR3 sequence is 14 residues long. CDR1 is SQVTM and CDR2 is ANQGSEA in the germline V gene. Here the CDR3 reads CSVTTGAWYEKLFF. The DNA of the CDR3 is TGCAGCGTCACCACAGGAGCCTGGTATGAAAAACTGTTTTTT.

This clone was seen just once. The CDR3 is CASSMERGGTDTQYF. In DNA, the CDR3 is TGTGCCAGTAGTATGGAGCGGGGGGGCACAGATACGCAGTATTTT. V is TRBV19 and J is TRBJ2-3, with 9 positions matching TRBD2. This CDR3 region has 15 residues. After removal of 3 bases from V and 1 base from J, the junction contained 2 bases not matched to a gene. CDR1 is LNHDA, CDR2 SQIVND, per germline (reference sequence).

The V call is TRBV5-1, the J call TRBJ1-1, with a possible D match to TRBD1 (6 bases). CDR3 size: 16 residues. From germline, CDR1 is SGHRS and CDR2 YFSETQ. The V gene lost 0 bases and the J gene lost 5 bases, with 17 bases spanning the gap. This CDR3 reads CASSLGGLGAGTEAFF. For the CDR3, the DNA is TGCGCCAGCAGCTTGGGCGGCCTGGGGGCCGGTACTGAAGCTTTCTTT.

The V gene is TRBV5-1, the J gene TRBJ1-1; TRBD1 might be the D (6 bases). Germline CDR1 is SGHRS and CDR2 is YFSETQ. The CDR3 has 14 residues. Trimming shortened V by 7 bases and J by 0 bases, and 13 bases separated the two germline ends. The DNA for the CDR3 is TGCGCCAGCGGACACGGACAGCTGAACACTGAAGCTTTCTTT. Translating it yields CASGHGQLNTEAFF.

This clone was seen once. The CDR3 DNA sequence: TGTGCCAGCAGCTTAACGCTAGCGGGAGTAAAGACCCAGTACTTC. Protein product: CASSLTLAGVKTQYF. The chain carries TRBV11-3 and TRBJ2-5; 10 bases match TRBD2. With 2 bases clipped from V and 6 bases from J, the junction kept 6 bases outside the gene matches. Germline V gene lookup returns CDR1 SGHNT and CDR2 YENEEA. CDR3 length: 15 residues.

This clone was found a few times. The chain uses TRBV11-2 and TRBJ1-1; a weak D match, TRBD1 (6 bases). Looked up from germline, CDR1 is SGHAT and CDR2 is FQNNGV. CDR3 length: 16 residues. The V end lost 3 bases, the J end lost 7 bases, and 21 bases lay between the germline ends. The CDR3 region has the DNA TGTGCCAGCAGCTTGGCTCGGGGGGGCCGGGGAGGTGAAGCTTTCTTT. Translated, it gives CASSLARGGRGGEAFF.

The rearrangement links TRBV18 to TRBJ1-5, with D perhaps matching TRBD1 (6 bases). The CDR3 is 20 residues long. Germline CDR1 reads KGHSH; CDR2 reads LQKENI. V lost 0 bases and J 2 bases, leaving 23 bases between the germline ends. The DNA of the CDR3 is TGTGCCAGCTCACCACCATACAGGGTGTCGTCCTTTGTCGGCAATCAGCCCCAGCATTTT. Translation: CASSPPYRVSSFVGNQPQHF.

A few counts support this clone. V gene TRBV7-3 combines with J gene TRBJ2-3; a possible D gene is TRBD2 (6 bases). This CDR3 has 16 residues. Germline V gene data show CDR1 as SGHTA and CDR2 as FQGTGA. The germline V and J ends were trimmed by 1 base and 8 bases, with 19 bases remaining between them. The DNA of the CDR3 is TGTGCCAGCAGCTTAAATTCCCCCCATACCGGGGGTACGCAGTATTTT. It specifies CASSLNSPHTGGTQYF.

The chain carries TRBV6-5 and TRBJ2-1; 7 bases align to TRBD1. V was pared by 6 bases and J by 6 bases, with 5 bases of the junction left unmatched. CDR3 length: 13 amino acids. Germline lookup yields CDR1 MNHEY and CDR2 SVGAGI. Written as DNA, the CDR3 is TGTGCCAGCAGACGACAGGGAATCAATGAGCAGTTCTTC. Translating gives CASRRQGINEQFF.

The chain employs TRBV25-1 and TRBJ1-1, with D possibly being TRBD1 (5 bases). The CDR3 length is 11 residues. Germline-derived CDR1 and CDR2 are MGHDK and SYGVNS. Deletions cut 10 bases from V and 5 bases from J, with 11 bases between. CDR3 protein: CAISRVTEAFF. The DNA of the CDR3 is TGTGCCATCTCCAGGGTGACTGAAGCTTTCTTT.

As for this clone: The sample contains more than one DNA sequence encoding this CDR3. The chain uses TRBV12-3 or TRBV12-4 and TRBJ1-1; 7 bases map to TRBD1. Trimming cost V 8 bases and J 1 base; bases outside gene matches: 1. The CDR3 consists of 12 residues. The CDR3 is CASRQGNTEAFF. In nucleotides, the CDR3 is TGTGCCAGCCGACAGGGGAACACTGAAGCTTTCTTT.

This sequence joins TRBV7-6 and TRBJ1-1; the D is unclear. Trimming pared 5 bases from V and 0 bases from J, leaving 7 bases between. The CDR3 sequence is 13 residues long. Germline CDR1 and CDR2: SGHVS and FNYEAQ. The CDR3 bases are TGTGCCAGCAGCCCAACTATGAACACTGAAGCTTTCTTT. Translating gives CASSPTMNTEAFF.